This is a list of T cell receptor beta chains from one sample in a study of regulatory T cells in long-lasting Graves disease. TCRdb re-analysed the multiplex PCR reads in MiXCR, keeping a single row per CDR3 protein. The sample includes about 620,000 distinct CDR3 sequences, 16% of them seen just once. In addition, the sample was reused for a study of T cells in Graves' hyperthyroidism and ophthalmopathy.

The specimen was peripheral blood mononuclear cells (PBMCs), collected at new diagnosis, from a patient treated with antithyroid drugs. The receptors originated from a woman younger than 45 with Graves disease. The CDR3 runs from the conserved cysteine through the conserved F or W. A D gene is named only where the DNA matches it firmly. The listing skips clone size in some rows; elsewhere it reads once, few, many or a size class.

>few|TRBD2|TRBJ2-1|TRBV18
TGTGCCAGCTCCAAAGGACTAGCGGGAAACAATGAGCAGTTCTTC
CASSKGLAGNNEQFF
>few|.|TRBJ1-1|TRBV10-3
TGTGCCATCAGGGAAATGAACACTGAAGCTTTCTTT
CAIREMNTEAFF
>few|.|TRBJ2-2|TRBV12-3/TRBV12-4
TGTGCCCGTGTAGAAGCGAACACCGGGGAGCTGTTTTTT
CARVEANTGELFF
>.|.|TRBJ1-1|TRBV4-1
TGCGCCAGCAGGGCATTGGGGGCCACTGAAGCTTTCTTT
CASRALGATEAFF
>.|TRBD2|TRBJ2-5|TRBV7-9
TGTGCCAGCAGTTGGGGGGGGAAAGAGGCCCAGTACTTC
CASSWGGKEAQYF
>.|TRBD2|TRBJ2-5|TRBV20-1
TGCAGTGCTTCCCCCCCCCTAGCGGGAGCGGGGGAGACCCAGTACTTC
CSASPPLAGAGETQYF
>.|.|TRBJ1-6|TRBV30
TGTGCCTGGACGAGGGACAATTCACCCCTCCACTTT
CAWTRDNSPLHF
>few|.|TRBJ2-2|TRBV12-5
TGTGCTAGTGGTTTAGTAGAGAACACCGGGGAGCTGTTTTTT
CASGLVENTGELFF
>.|.|TRBJ2-5|TRBV15
TGTGCCACCAGCAGAGATCTACTAGCCCAAGAGACCCAGTACTTC
CATSRDLLAQETQYF
>.|.|TRBJ1-5|TRBV19
TGTGCCAGTAGTGGGGGACTTAGTAACAATCAGCCCCAGCATTTT
CASSGGLSNNQPQHF
>few|.|TRBJ2-7|TRBV27
TGTGCCAGCAGTTTATCGTCAGGGGCCTCCGAGCAGTACTTC
CASSLSSGASEQYF
>.|TRBD1|TRBJ2-5|TRBV20-1
TGCAGTCCCGGGACAGGGGTGCTAGAGACCCAGTACTTC
CSPGTGVLETQYF
>many|TRBD1|TRBJ2-4|TRBV10-3
TGTGCCATCAGTGAGCGGAGCCCCGGGACAGGGAACATTCAGTACTTC
CAISERSPGTGNIQYF
>.|.|TRBJ2-5|TRBV18
TGTGCCAGCTCACCGCGGGGGCAGACTGGGGAGACCCAGTACTTC
CASSPRGQTGETQYF
>few|TRBD2|TRBJ2-1|TRBV6-1
TGTGCCAGCAGCTTTAATCTAGCGGGAACCTACAATGAGCAGTTCTTC
CASSFNLAGTYNEQFF
>few|TRBD1|TRBJ2-7|TRBV20-1
TGCAGTGCTAGAGATAAAGTTTCCGGGACAGGCATCTACGAGCAGTACTTC
CSARDKVSGTGIYEQYF
>.|.|TRBJ1-5|TRBV4-1
TGCGCCAGCAGCCAAGATTTACGGATCGGGGTACAGCCCCAGCATTTT
CASSQDLRIGVQPQHF
>many|TRBD1|TRBJ2-7|TRBV20-1
TGCAGTGCGGTTCCCCGGACAGGGGGTCGAGAGCAGTACTTC
CSAVPRTGGREQYF
>many|.|TRBJ2-7|TRBV11-2
TGTGCCAGCAGCTTAGATCCAGGGGCCTACGAGCAGTACTTC
CASSLDPGAYEQYF
>many|TRBD1|TRBJ1-1|TRBV28
TGTGCCAGCAAAACACAGGGGGCGAACACTGAAGCTTTCTTT
CASKTQGANTEAFF
>few|.|TRBJ1-1|TRBV3-1
TGTGCCAGCAGCCATGACAGAACATTAAACACTGAAGCTTTCTTT
CASSHDRTLNTEAFF
>many|.|TRBJ2-2|TRBV7-9
TGTGCCAGCAGCTTCCCTGCCTCAGGGAACACCGGGGAGCTGTTTTTT
CASSFPASGNTGELFF
>few|.|TRBJ1-3|TRBV3-1
TGTGCCAGCAGCCAAGTCGCTGCGAGCTCTGGAAACACCATATATTTT
CASSQVAASSGNTIYF
>few|.|TRBJ1-5|TRBV6-1
TGTGCCAGCAGTGAATCGGGGTTTAGCAATCAGCCCCAGCATTTT
CASSESGFSNQPQHF